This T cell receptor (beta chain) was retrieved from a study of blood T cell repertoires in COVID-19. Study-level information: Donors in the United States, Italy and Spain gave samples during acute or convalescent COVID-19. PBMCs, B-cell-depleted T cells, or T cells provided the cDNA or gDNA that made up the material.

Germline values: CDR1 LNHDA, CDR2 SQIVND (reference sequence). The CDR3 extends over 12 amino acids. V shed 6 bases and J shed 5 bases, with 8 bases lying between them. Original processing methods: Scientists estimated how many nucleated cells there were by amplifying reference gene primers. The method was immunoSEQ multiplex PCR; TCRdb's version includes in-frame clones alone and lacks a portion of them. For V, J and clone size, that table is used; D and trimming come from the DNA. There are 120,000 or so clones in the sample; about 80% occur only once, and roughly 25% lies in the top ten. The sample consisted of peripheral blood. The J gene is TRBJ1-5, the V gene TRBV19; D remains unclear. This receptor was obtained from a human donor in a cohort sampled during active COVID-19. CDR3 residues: CASSLLDQPQHF. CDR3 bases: TGTGCCAGTAGCCTCCTAGATCAGCCCCAGCATTTT.